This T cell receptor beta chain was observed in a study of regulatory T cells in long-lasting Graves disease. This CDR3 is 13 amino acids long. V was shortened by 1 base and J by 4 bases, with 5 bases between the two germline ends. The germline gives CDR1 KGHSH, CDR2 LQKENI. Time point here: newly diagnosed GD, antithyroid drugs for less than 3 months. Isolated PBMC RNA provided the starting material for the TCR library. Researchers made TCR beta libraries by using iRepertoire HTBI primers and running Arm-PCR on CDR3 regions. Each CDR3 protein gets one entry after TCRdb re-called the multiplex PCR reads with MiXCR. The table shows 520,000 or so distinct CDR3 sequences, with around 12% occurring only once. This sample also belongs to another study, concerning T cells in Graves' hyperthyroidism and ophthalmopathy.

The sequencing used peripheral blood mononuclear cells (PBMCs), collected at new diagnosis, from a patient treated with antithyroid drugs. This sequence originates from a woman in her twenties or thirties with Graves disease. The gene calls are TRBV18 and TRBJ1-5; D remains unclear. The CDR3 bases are TGTGCCAGCTCACCACTCAAGAATCAGCCCCAGCATTTT. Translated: CASSPLKNQPQHF.